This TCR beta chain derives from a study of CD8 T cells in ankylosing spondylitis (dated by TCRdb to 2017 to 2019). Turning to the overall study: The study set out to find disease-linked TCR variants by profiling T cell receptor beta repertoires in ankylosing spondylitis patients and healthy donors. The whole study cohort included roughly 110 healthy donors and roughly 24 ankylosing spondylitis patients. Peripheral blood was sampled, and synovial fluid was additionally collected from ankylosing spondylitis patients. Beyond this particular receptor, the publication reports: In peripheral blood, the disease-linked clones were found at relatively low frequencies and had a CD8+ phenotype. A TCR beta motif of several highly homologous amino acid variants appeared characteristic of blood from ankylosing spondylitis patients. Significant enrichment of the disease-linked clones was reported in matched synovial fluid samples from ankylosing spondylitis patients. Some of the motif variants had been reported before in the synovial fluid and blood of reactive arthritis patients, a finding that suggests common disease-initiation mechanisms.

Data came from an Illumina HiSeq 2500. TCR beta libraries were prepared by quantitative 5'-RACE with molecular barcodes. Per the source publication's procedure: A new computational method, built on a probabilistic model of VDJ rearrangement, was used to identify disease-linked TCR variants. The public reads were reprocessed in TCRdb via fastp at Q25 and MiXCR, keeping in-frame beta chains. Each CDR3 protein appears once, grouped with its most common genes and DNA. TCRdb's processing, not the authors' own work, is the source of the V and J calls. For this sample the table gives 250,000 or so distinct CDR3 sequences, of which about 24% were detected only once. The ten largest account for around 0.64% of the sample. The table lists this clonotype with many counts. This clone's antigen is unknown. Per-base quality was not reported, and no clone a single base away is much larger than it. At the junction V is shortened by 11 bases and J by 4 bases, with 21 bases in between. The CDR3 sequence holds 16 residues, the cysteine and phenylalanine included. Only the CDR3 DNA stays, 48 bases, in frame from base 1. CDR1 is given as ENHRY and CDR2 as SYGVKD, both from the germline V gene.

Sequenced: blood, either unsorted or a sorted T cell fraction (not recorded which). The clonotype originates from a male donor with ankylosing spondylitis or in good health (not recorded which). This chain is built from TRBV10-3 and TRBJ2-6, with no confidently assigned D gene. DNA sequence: TGTGCCCATTTTGACCCAACCTCGTCCGGGGCCAACGTCCTGACTTTC. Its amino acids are CAHFDPTSSGANVLTF.